Listed here is a single T cell receptor (beta chain). Its antigen is unidentified. TRB rearrangements were amplified by touch-down multiplex PCR with mixed TRB-A/B primers. Using the multiplex PCR reads, TCRdb records one entry per CDR3 protein without DNA. Its listing shows some 9,600 distinct CDR3 sequences. TRB was amplified from around 0.25 ug of peripheral blood genomic DNA per sample. This sample was included in a study of T cell clusters in autoimmune cytopenias. Overall study: Per sample, median TRB depth was approximately 50,000 reads, yielding a median roughly 2,400 distinct clonotypes.

The study, taken as a whole, reports: Physiological T cell clusters of healthy donors were apparently absent in primary autoimmune cytopenia patients. The cluster-lack signature was not seen for secondary cytopenia versus chronic lymphocytic leukemia.

The sequencing sample was made of peripheral blood. The receptor was isolated from a human donor with an autoimmune cytopenia or autoimmune hepatitis (not recorded which).

The CDR3 spells CATSEIGQNTDTQYF. The chain recombines TRBV24-1 with TRBJ2-3; checking the TCRdb D call of TRBD1 is not possible without DNA. Germline values: CDR1 KGHDR, CDR2 SFDVKD. CDR3 size: 15 residues.